These 26 T cell receptor beta chains came from one sample sequenced in a study of blood T cell repertoires in COVID-19. TCRdb's table, derived via immunoSEQ multiplex PCR, lists solely in-frame clones and lacks some. The sample includes around 290,000 clones, roughly 90% of them seen just once. Sequences were obtained from peripheral blood. The receptor source for this set is a man aged 40-49 years with acute or convalescent COVID-19.

This clone was counted between two and nine times. The CDR3 loop is CASSQDGRVYGYTF. DNA of the CDR3: TGTGCCAGCAGCCAAGATGGCAGGGTGTATGGCTACACCTTC. The chain couples TRBV3-1 (or the pseudogene TRBV3-2) to TRBJ1-2, with D possibly matching TRBD1 (5 bases). The V and J ends lost 0 bases and 5 bases respectively, with 10 bases between them. This CDR3 is 14 amino acids long. Germline CDR1 and CDR2: LGHDT and YNNKEL (reference sequence).

CDR3 sequence: CASNTGLNYGYTF. The CDR3 DNA reads as TGTGCCAGCAATACAGGGCTGAACTATGGCTACACCTTC. This chain uses TRBV6-5 with TRBJ1-2; weak D call: TRBD1 (6 bases). Trimming stripped 7 bases from V and 2 bases from J, with 11 bases between. The germline V gene encodes CDR1 MNHEY and CDR2 SVGAGI. The CDR3 spans 13 residues.

The chain has TRBV5-1 and TRBJ2-1; 9 nucleotides align to TRBD2. The CDR3 is 19 residues long. Looked up from germline, CDR1 is SGHRS and CDR2 is YFSETQ. The V gene end was trimmed by 0 bases and the J gene end by 0 bases; junction bases not matched to a gene: 10. The CDR3 DNA reads as TGCGCCAGCAGCTTGGTGGGGGGACTAGCTGCAATCTCCTACAATGAGCAGTTCTTC. It encodes CASSLVGGLAAISYNEQFF.

V is TRBV9 and J is TRBJ2-7; 10 bases fit TRBD2. This CDR3 region has 17 residues. Germline CDR1 reads SGDLS; CDR2 reads YYNGEE. The V gene end was trimmed by 0 bases and the J gene end by 3 bases; junction bases not matched to a gene: 9. The DNA for the CDR3 is TGTGCCAGCAGCGTAGCTGGTAGCGGGGGGACGTTCTACGAGCAGTACTTC. Residues: CASSVAGSGGTFYEQYF. Combining the CDR3 with reference TRBV9 and TRBJ2-7 gives the whole variable domain DSGVTQTPKHLITATGQRVTLRCSPRSGDLSVYWYQQSLDQGLQFLIQYYNGEERAKGNILERFSAQQFPDLHSELNLSSLELGDSALYFCASSVAGSGGTFYEQYFGPGTRLTVT.

The chain combines TRBV21-1 with TRBJ1-3; the D call in the table, TRBD1, was not verified against the DNA. TRBV21-1 is tagged as a pseudogene. The CDR3 length is 17 residues. CDR3 in amino acids: CASPRRTLLLPGNTIYF. CDR3 nucleotides: TGTGCCAGCCCTAGAAGGACACTTCTGTTACCTGGAAACACCATATATTTT.

The rearrangement links TRBV2 to TRBJ1-2, with TRBD1 as a possible D gene (5 bases). Trimming pared 3 bases from V and 0 bases from J, leaving 14 bases between. The V gene's germline CDR1 is SNHLY and CDR2 FYNNEI. The CDR3 contains 16 residues. The DNA for the CDR3 is TGTGCCAGCAGTGACCCTCTTGACAGAGCTAACTATGGCTACACCTTC. Protein: CASSDPLDRANYGYTF. Combining the CDR3 with reference TRBV2 and TRBJ1-2 gives the whole variable domain EPEVTQTPSHQVTQMGQEVILRCVPISNHLYFYWYRQILGQKVEFLVSFYNNEISEKSEIFDDQFSVERPDGSNFTLKIRSTKLEDSAMYFCASSDPLDRANYGYTFGSGTRLTVV.

V and J are TRBV5-6 and TRBJ1-2, with 7 bases identical to TRBD1. V trimming: 4 bases; J trimming: 4 bases; junction bases outside the gene matches: 4. The CDR3 has 13 residues. CDR1 SGHDT and CDR2 YYEEEE come from the germline V gene. In DNA, the CDR3 is TGTGCCAGCAGCGCCGGGACAGTCTATGGCTACACCTTC. Its translation: CASSAGTVYGYTF.

The chain couples TRBV7-6 to TRBJ2-1; D might be TRBD1 (5 bases). Trimming shortened V by 2 bases and J by 12 bases, and 29 bases separated the two germline ends. CDR1 and CDR2 from the germline V gene are SGHVS and FNYEAQ. The CDR3 has 18 residues. CDR3 in amino acids: CASSLRSGGQVGISRQFF. For the CDR3, the DNA is TGTGCCAGCAGCTTACGATCGGGCGGACAAGTGGGGATTAGTAGGCAGTTCTTC.

The rearrangement links TRBV24-1 to TRBJ2-3, with D uncertain. The CDR3 runs to 12 residues. Looked up from germline, CDR1 is KGHDR and CDR2 is SFDVKD. V lost 3 bases to trimming and J lost 4 bases, with 4 bases between them. CDR3 residues: CATSDSPDTQYF. For the CDR3, the DNA is TGTGCCACCAGTGATAGCCCAGATACGCAGTATTTT.

The chain is built from TRBV19 and TRBJ1-2; D is perhaps TRBD1 (5 bases). From germline, CDR1 is LNHDA and CDR2 SQIVND (reference sequence). The CDR3 is 15 amino acids. V lost 2 bases, J lost 3 bases, and 13 bases lay in between. The CDR3 sequence is CASSIRGREYYGYTF. The CDR3 DNA is TGTGCCAGTAGTATAAGGGGCAGAGAGTACTATGGCTACACCTTC.

The chain recombines TRBV4-1 with TRBJ2-7; 9 bases map to TRBD1. This CDR3 is built from 15 residues. Germline V CDR1 and CDR2: MGHRA, YSYEKL. The ends lost 4 bases at V and 3 bases at J; junction bases unmatched: 7. The CDR3 loop is CASSRTGTGFYEQYF. As DNA, the CDR3 is TGCGCCAGCAGCCGTACCGGGACAGGGTTCTACGAGCAGTACTTC.

The CDR3, as DNA: TGTGCCAGCAGTAAACAGAGCTCTGGAAACACCATATATTTT. Amino acids: CASSKQSSGNTIYF. The V call is TRBV6-6, the J call TRBJ1-3, with D hard to call. This CDR3 spans 14 amino acids. CDR1 is MNHNY and CDR2 is SVGAGI in the germline V gene (reference sequence). The ends were cut back, 5 bases at V and 0 bases at J, with 8 bases in the middle.

The chain recombines TRBV6-5 with TRBJ1-2, with TRBD1 matching 8 bases. Germline CDR1 is MNHEY and CDR2 is SVGAGI. The V segment lost 6 bases and the J segment 8 bases; nucleotides outside the gene matches: 2. The length of the CDR3 is 11 residues. The CDR3 sequence is CASRTGEGYTF. In DNA, the CDR3 is TGTGCCAGCAGGACAGGGGAAGGCTACACCTTC.

This clone was counted once. This chain joins TRBV3-1 (or the pseudogene TRBV3-2) and TRBJ2-7, with D perhaps TRBD2 (6 bases). Germline CDR1 and CDR2: LGHDT and YNNKEL (reference sequence). The CDR3 is 16 amino acids. Trimming took 1 base from V and 1 from J, leaving 14 bases between them. CDR3 residues: CASSQGGGGTSYEQYF. The CDR3 region has the DNA TGTGCCAGCAGCCAAGGCGGAGGAGGGACTTCCTACGAGCAGTACTTC.

The chain links TRBV19 to TRBJ2-7; TRBD1 matches 8 bases. The CDR3 extends over 13 amino acids. Germline V lookup: CDR1 LNHDA, CDR2 SQIVND (reference sequence). Unmatched junction bases numbered 6, after V lost 5 bases and J lost 6 bases. CDR3 bases: TGTGCCAGTAGTTTCGGACAGGGAGGCGAGCAGTACTTC. Protein sequence: CASSFGQGGEQYF.

A single count supports this clone. This chain uses TRBV18 with TRBJ2-1; 9 bases are shared with TRBD2. Per the germline V gene, CDR1 is KGHSH and CDR2 is LQKENI. The CDR3 covers 16 residues. After removal of 3 bases from V and 4 bases from J, the junction contained 7 bases not matched to a gene. The CDR3 sequence is CASSPGGLAVYNEQFF. As DNA, the CDR3 is TGTGCCAGCTCACCCGGGGGACTAGCTGTATACAATGAGCAGTTCTTC.

This clone was detected once. The chain uses TRBV6-1 and TRBJ2-7; 8 bases are a match to TRBD1. Losses at the gene ends were 0 bases for V and 3 bases for J; bases not matched to a gene: 7. The CDR3 covers 16 residues. Germline V lookup: CDR1 MNHNS, CDR2 SASEGT. CDR3 protein: CASSEAKRDRFYEQYF. The CDR3 nucleotides are TGTGCCAGCAGTGAAGCTAAAAGGGACAGGTTCTACGAGCAGTACTTC.

The V and J genes are TRBV6-5 and TRBJ2-7, with 10 positions matching TRBD1. There are 14 residues in the CDR3. CDR1 and CDR2 (germline): MNHEY, SVGAGI. Losses at the gene ends were 2 bases for V and 7 bases for J; bases not matched to a gene: 5. In DNA, the CDR3 is TGTGCCAGCAGTTACGGGACAGGGGAGATGGAGCAGTACTTC. Its translation: CASSYGTGEMEQYF.

The rearrangement joins TRBV7-3 to TRBJ1-1; 7 nucleotides agree with TRBD1. From germline, CDR1 is SGHTA and CDR2 FQGTGA. The CDR3 has 13 residues. The V and J ends lost 5 bases and 7 bases, in that order; junction bases with no gene match: 7. CDR3 sequence (DNA): TGTGCCAGCAGCGCGACAGGGAGCAGTGAAGCTTTCTTT. It specifies CASSATGSSEAFF.

The V gene is TRBV5-1, the J gene TRBJ2-1, with 13 bases that match TRBD2. Germline CDR1 is SGHRS and CDR2 is YFSETQ. J gave up 0 bases and V 3 bases, and 3 bases lay outside the gene matches. The CDR3 consists of 17 residues. The chain's CDR3 is CASSWGTSGVSYNEQFF. The CDR3 DNA reads TGCGCCAGCAGCTGGGGGACTAGCGGGGTCTCCTACAATGAGCAGTTCTTC.

The rearrangement joins TRBV6-6 to TRBJ1-1; D is unresolved. The CDR3 is 13 residues long. Trimming cost V 5 bases and J 1 base, with 8 bases left between them. Germline CDR1 MNHNY, CDR2 SVGAGI (reference sequence). The CDR3: CASSLDKNTEAFF. The CDR3 nucleotides are TGTGCCAGCAGTCTTGACAAGAACACTGAAGCTTTCTTT.

The chain uses TRBV2 and TRBJ2-1, with D possibly TRBD2 on 5 matching bases. V was shortened by 4 bases and J by 7 bases, with 14 bases between the two germline ends. CDR3 length equals 14 residues. The germline V gene has CDR1 SNHLY and CDR2 FYNNEI. This CDR3 reads CASSGTLVSNEQFF. CDR3 coding DNA: TGTGCCAGCAGTGGGACTTTAGTCTCTAATGAGCAGTTCTTC.

This sequence joins TRBV18 and TRBJ1-1; D might be TRBD1 (5 bases). The V end lost 3 bases, the J end lost 7 bases, and 12 bases lay between the germline ends. This CDR3 is 13 amino acids long. Looked up from germline, CDR1 is KGHSH and CDR2 is LQKENI. The DNA for the CDR3 is TGTGCCAGCTCACCCCCACGGGGGATTGAAGCTTTCTTT. Translating it yields CASSPPRGIEAFF. Full variable domain (outside the CDR3, taken from reference TRBV18 and TRBJ1-1): NAGVMQNPRHLVRRRGQEARLRCSPMKGHSHVYWYRQLPEEGLKFMVYLQKENIIDESGMPKERFSAEFPKEGPSILRIQQVVRGDSAAYFCASSPPRGIEAFFGQGTRLTVV.

This clone was observed a single time. The CDR3 bases are TGTGCCAGCAGCCAATGGCGGGGGAGGCGGAATGAGCAGTTCTTC. Amino acid sequence: CASSQWRGRRNEQFF. V gene TRBV3-1 (or the pseudogene TRBV3-2) combines with J gene TRBJ2-1; TRBD2 matches 7 bases. The CDR3 length is 15 residues. CDR1 and CDR2 from the germline V gene are LGHDT and YNNKEL (reference sequence). The trim removed 2 bases at V and 7 bases at J, leaving 8 bases unmatched.

The chain combines TRBV6-6 with TRBJ1-2, with a possible D match to TRBD1 (5 bases). The CDR3 sequence is 13 residues long. The germline V gene has CDR1 MNHNY and CDR2 SVGAGI (reference sequence). The V end was cut by 4 bases, the J end by 4 bases, with 10 bases between. The DNA for the CDR3 is TGTGCCAGCAGTTCTCGGGGGGGCTATGGCTACACCTTC. Its protein product is CASSSRGGYGYTF.

A single count supports this clone. The chain carries TRBV30 and TRBJ2-3, with TRBD2 as a possible D gene (5 bases). The CDR3 loop spans 10 amino acids. CDR1 is GTSNPN and CDR2 is SVGIG in the germline V gene (reference sequence). CDR3 amino acids: CAGGWDTQYF. The CDR3 nucleotides read TGTGCGGGCGGGTGGGATACGCAGTATTTT.